The clone carrying this TCR beta chain turned up a few times. Its antigen is still unknown. Each TCR beta library was made by quantitative 5'-RACE that incorporated molecular barcodes. TCRdb passed the 5' RACE reads through MiXCR, listing each CDR3 protein once. The sample includes about 130,000 distinct CDR3 sequences, 5.5% to 7.5% of them seen just once. This CDR3 contains 17 residues. CDR1 and CDR2 (germline): SGHTA, FQGNSA. Unmatched junction bases numbered 6, after V lost 4 bases and J lost 0 bases. The entry originates in a study of CD8 T cells in ankylosing spondylitis. Overall study findings and caveats: One TCR beta motif, made up of roughly eight highly homologous variants, appeared characteristic of ankylosing spondylitis blood. In reactive arthritis synovial fluid and blood, some motif variants had been reported before. Significant enrichment of disease-linked clones was reportedly seen in matched ankylosing spondylitis synovial fluid.

V and J are TRBV7-2 and TRBJ2-6; 7 bases are a match to TRBD1. The TCR comes from a female donor with ankylosing spondylitis or in good health (not recorded which). Sequenced material: blood, either unsorted or a sorted T cell fraction (not recorded which). The CDR3, as DNA: TGTGCCAGCAGCTCGGGACAGACCGTCTCTGGGGCCAACGTCCTGACTTTC. It is translated as CASSSGQTVSGANVLTF.